This passage covers 8 T cell receptor beta chains from one sample sequenced in a study of PD-L1 blockade in urothelial cancer. Assay: immunoSEQ multiplex PCR; the TCRdb copy retains only in-frame clones and omits some. The sample consists of about 85,000 clones, about 84% of them appearing once. Time point described: pretreatment peripheral blood. The source was PBMCs, collected around atezolizumab (anti-PD-L1) treatment. The receptors originated from a man between 60 and 75 years old with urothelial cancer.

The chain couples TRBV28 to TRBJ2-3; 10 bases are shared with TRBD2. This CDR3 contains 17 residues. CDR1 is MDHEN and CDR2 is SYDVKM in the germline V gene. After removal of 3 bases from V and 4 bases from J, the junction contained 10 bases not matched to a gene. The CDR3 bases are TGTGCCAGCAGTTTGGTCCCGGCTAGCGGGAGTTCAGATACGCAGTATTTT. This translates into CASSLVPASGSSDTQYF.

The chain has TRBV11-3 and TRBJ2-2, with D tentatively TRBD2 (5 bases). The length of the CDR3 is 13 residues. Germline lookup yields CDR1 SGHNT and CDR2 YENEEA. V was cut by 5 bases and J by 5 bases, with 9 bases left in between. In DNA form, the CDR3 reads TGTGCCAGCAGCCCTAGCCCAACCGGGGAGCTGTTTTTT. This codes for CASSPSPTGELFF. Looking up the rest from reference TRBV11-3 and TRBJ2-2 gives the full variable domain: EAGVVQSPRYKIIEKKQPVAFWCNPISGHNTLYWYLQNLGQGPELLIRYENEEAVDDSQLPKDRFSAERLKGVDSTLKIQPAELGDSAVYLCASSPSPTGELFFGEGSRLTVL.

J is TRBJ2-5 and V is TRBV2; the match to TRBD2 covers 14 bases. Germline V lookup: CDR1 SNHLY, CDR2 FYNNEI. This CDR3 has 14 amino acids. The V gene end was trimmed by 6 bases and the J gene end by 3 bases; junction bases not matched to a gene: 0. In DNA, the CDR3 is TGTGCCAGCAGGGGACTAGCGGGGGAAGAGACCCAGTACTTC. Translation: CASRGLAGEETQYF.

The rearrangement uses TRBV28 and TRBJ1-1; D not certain. The CDR3 runs 13 residues. Germline V lookup: CDR1 MDHEN, CDR2 SYDVKM. V was shortened by 6 bases and J by 8 bases, with 16 bases between the two germline ends. CDR3 amino acids: CASSPPGGPEAFF. CDR3 bases: TGTGCCAGCAGCCCCCCCGGAGGTCCGGAAGCTTTCTTT.

The chain uses TRBV20-1 and TRBJ1-2; 7 nucleotides align to TRBD1. This CDR3 is 11 amino acids long. Germline-derived CDR1 and CDR2 are DFQATT and SNEGSKA (reference sequence). After removal of 6 bases from V and 7 bases from J, the junction contained 5 bases not matched to a gene. CDR3 residues: CSAATGFGYTF. In DNA form, the CDR3 reads TGCAGTGCAGCGACAGGGTTTGGCTACACCTTC.

The rearrangement links TRBV27 to TRBJ1-6; D remains ambiguous. V lost 6 bases and J lost 6, with 9 bases in between. The germline gives CDR1 MNHEY, CDR2 SMNVEV (reference sequence). The CDR3 has 13 residues. CDR3 protein: CASRPGINSPLHF. CDR3 bases: TGTGCCAGCAGGCCAGGAATTAATTCACCCCTCCACTTT.

This chain links TRBV9 with TRBJ2-3; D is unclear. Germline values: CDR1 SGDLS, CDR2 YYNGEE. This CDR3 has 15 amino acids. Trimming removed 0 bases from V and 2 bases from J, with 10 bases in between. The CDR3 DNA sequence: TGTGCCAGCAGCGTAGCTGCAGGATTCACAGATACGCAGTATTTT. As protein: CASSVAAGFTDTQYF.

This clone was detected once. The chain uses TRBV18 and TRBJ2-3, with TRBD2 identical over 7 bases. This CDR3 has 14 residues. Trimming removed 1 base from V and 4 bases from J; junction bases left unmatched: 2. Per the germline V gene, CDR1 is KGHSH and CDR2 is LQKENI. The CDR3 sequence is CASSPRAGADTQYF. The CDR3 coding sequence is TGTGCCAGCTCACCACGCGCGGGAGCAGATACGCAGTATTTT. Looking up the rest from reference TRBV18 and TRBJ2-3 gives the full variable domain: NAGVMQNPRHLVRRRGQEARLRCSPMKGHSHVYWYRQLPEEGLKFMVYLQKENIIDESGMPKERFSAEFPKEGPSILRIQQVVRGDSAAYFCASSPRAGADTQYFGPGTRLTVL.